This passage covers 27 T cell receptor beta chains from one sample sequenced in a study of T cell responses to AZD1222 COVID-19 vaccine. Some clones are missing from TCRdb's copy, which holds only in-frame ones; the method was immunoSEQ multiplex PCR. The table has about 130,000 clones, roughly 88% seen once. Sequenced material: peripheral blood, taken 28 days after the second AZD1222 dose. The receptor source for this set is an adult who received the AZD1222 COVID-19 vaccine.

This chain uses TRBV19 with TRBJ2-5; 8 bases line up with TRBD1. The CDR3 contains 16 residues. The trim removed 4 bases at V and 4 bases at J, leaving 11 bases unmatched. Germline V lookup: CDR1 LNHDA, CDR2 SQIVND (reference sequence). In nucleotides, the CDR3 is TGTGCCAGTAGTACACACAGGGGGGTAATCGGAGAGACCCAGTACTTC. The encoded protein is CASSTHRGVIGETQYF.

CDR3 loop: CASISRGDNEQFF. Here the CDR3 DNA reads TGTGCCAGCATTTCCAGAGGAGACAATGAGCAGTTCTTC. The chain carries TRBV12-3 or TRBV12-4 and TRBJ2-1, with no clear D. V was cut by 7 bases and J by 5 bases, with 12 bases left in between. CDR3 length: 13 amino acids.

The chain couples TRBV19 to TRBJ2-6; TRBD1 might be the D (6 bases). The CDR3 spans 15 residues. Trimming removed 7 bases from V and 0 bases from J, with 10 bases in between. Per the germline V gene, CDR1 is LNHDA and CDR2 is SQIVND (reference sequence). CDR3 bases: TGTGCCAGTACCACGACAGGCTCTGGGGCCAACGTCCTGACTTTC. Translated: CASTTTGSGANVLTF.

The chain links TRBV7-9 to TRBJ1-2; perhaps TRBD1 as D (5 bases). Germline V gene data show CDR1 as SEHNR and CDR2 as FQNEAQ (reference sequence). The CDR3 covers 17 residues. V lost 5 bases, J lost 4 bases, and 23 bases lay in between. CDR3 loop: CASSPPDAGGSGYGYTF. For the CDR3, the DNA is TGTGCCAGCAGCCCCCCCGATGCCGGGGGTTCGGGCTATGGCTACACCTTC.

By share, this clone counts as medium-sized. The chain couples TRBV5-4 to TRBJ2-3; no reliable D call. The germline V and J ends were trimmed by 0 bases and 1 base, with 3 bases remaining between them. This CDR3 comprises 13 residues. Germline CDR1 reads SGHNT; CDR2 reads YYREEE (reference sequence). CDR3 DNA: TGTGCCAGCAGCTTGGACCGCACAGATACGCAGTATTTT. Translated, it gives CASSLDRTDTQYF.

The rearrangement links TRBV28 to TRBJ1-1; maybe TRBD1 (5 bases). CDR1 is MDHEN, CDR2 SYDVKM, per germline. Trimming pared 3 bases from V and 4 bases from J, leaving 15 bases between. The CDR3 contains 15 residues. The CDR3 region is CASSLIPIGATEAFF. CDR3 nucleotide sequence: TGTGCCAGCAGTTTGATCCCCATCGGGGCCACTGAAGCTTTCTTT.

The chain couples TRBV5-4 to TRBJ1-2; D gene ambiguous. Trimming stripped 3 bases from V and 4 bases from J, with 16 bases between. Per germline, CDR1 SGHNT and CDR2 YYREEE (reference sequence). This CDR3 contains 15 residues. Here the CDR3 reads CASSWTGSPGYGYTF. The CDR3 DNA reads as TGTGCCAGCAGCTGGACCGGGAGCCCAGGCTATGGCTACACCTTC.

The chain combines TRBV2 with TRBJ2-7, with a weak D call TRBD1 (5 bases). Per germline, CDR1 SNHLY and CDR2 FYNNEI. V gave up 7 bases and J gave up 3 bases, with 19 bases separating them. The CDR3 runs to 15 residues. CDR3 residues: CASTSGPGYDYEQYF. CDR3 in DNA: TGTGCCAGCACTAGTGGGCCAGGGTACGACTACGAGCAGTACTTC.

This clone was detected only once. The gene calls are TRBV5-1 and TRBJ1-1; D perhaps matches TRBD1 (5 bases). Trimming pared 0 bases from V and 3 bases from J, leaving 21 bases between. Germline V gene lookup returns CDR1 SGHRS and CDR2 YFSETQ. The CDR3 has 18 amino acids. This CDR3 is CASSLVGAVFKGYTEAFF. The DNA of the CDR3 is TGCGCCAGCAGCTTGGTGGGAGCTGTTTTTAAGGGGTACACTGAAGCTTTCTTT.

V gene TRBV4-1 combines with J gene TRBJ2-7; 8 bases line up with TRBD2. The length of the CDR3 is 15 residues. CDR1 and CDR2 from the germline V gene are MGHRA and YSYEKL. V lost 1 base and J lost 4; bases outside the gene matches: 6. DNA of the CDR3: TGCGCCAGCAGCCAAGTTATACTAGCGGAATACGAGCAGTACTTC. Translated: CASSQVILAEYEQYF.

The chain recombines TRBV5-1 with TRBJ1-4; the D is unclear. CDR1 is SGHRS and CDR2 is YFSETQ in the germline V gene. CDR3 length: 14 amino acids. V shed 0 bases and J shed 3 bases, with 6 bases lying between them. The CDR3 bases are TGCGCCAGCAGCTTGGGACCGCCTAATGAAAAACTGTTTTTT. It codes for CASSLGPPNEKLFF.

The CDR3 DNA is TGTGCCTGGAGTGCCTATGGGGGGCCCCAGCATTTT. Translating it yields CAWSAYGGPQHF. V and J are TRBV30 and TRBJ1-5, with D possibly TRBD1 on 5 matching bases. The CDR3 extends over 12 amino acids. CDR1 is GTSNPN and CDR2 is SVGIG in the germline V gene (reference sequence). V lost 1 base and J lost 9, with 10 bases in between.

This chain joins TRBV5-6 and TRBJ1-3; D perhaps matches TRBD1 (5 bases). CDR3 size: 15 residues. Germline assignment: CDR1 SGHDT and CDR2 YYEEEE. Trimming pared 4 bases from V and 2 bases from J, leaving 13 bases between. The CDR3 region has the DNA TGTGCCAGCAGCCGGGGGATTTCCACTGGAAACACCATATATTTT. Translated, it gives CASSRGISTGNTIYF.

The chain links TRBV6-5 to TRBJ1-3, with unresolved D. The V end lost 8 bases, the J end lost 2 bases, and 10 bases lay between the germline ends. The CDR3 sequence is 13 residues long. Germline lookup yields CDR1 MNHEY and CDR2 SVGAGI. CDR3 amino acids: CASRERAGNTIYF. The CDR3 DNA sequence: TGTGCCAGCCGAGAGAGGGCTGGAAACACCATATATTTT.

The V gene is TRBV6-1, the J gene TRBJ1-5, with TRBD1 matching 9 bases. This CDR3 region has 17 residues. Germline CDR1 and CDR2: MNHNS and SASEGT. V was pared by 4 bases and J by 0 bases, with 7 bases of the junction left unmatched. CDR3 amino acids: CASSVGTGRYSNQPQHF. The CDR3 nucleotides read TGTGCCAGCAGTGTCGGGACAGGGCGATATAGCAATCAGCCCCAGCATTTT.

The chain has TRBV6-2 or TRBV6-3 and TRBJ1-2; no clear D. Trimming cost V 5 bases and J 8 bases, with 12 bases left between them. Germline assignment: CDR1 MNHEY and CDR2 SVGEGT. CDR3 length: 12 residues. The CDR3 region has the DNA TGTGCCAGCAGTCATCCGGAGGAGGGCTACACCTTC. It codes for CASSHPEEGYTF.

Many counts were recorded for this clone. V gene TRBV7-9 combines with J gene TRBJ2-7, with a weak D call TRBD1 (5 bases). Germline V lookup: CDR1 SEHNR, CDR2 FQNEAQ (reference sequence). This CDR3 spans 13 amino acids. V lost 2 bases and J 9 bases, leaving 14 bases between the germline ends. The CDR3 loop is CASSLQGAMGQYF. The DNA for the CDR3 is TGTGCCAGCAGCTTACAAGGGGCTATGGGGCAGTACTTC.

CDR3 region: CASSPLGRSRNTGELFF. DNA for the CDR3: TGCGCCAGCAGCCCCCTCGGGCGTTCCCGGAACACCGGGGAGCTGTTTTTT. The gene calls are TRBV5-1 and TRBJ2-2, with D uncertain. The germline V gene has CDR1 SGHRS and CDR2 YFSETQ. V lost 4 bases and J lost 1, with 17 bases in between. This CDR3 has 17 amino acids.

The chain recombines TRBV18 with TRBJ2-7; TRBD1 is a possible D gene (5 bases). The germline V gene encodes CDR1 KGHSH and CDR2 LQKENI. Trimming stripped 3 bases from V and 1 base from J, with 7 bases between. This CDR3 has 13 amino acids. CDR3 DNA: TGTGCCAGCTCACCGGGGCGGTCCTACGAGCAGTACTTC. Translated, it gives CASSPGRSYEQYF.

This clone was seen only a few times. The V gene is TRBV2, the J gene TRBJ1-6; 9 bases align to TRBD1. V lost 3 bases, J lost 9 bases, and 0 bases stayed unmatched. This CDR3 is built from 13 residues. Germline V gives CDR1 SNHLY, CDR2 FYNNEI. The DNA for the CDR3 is TGTGCCAGCAGTGAGACAGGGGGTTCACCCCTCCACTTT. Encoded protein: CASSETGGSPLHF.

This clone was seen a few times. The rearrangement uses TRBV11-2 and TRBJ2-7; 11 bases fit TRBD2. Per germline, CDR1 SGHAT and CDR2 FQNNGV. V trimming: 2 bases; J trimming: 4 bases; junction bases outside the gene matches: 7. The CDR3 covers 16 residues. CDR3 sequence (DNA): TGTGCCAGCAGCTTATTAGCGGGAGGGGCGCTGTACGAGCAGTACTTC. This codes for CASSLLAGGALYEQYF.

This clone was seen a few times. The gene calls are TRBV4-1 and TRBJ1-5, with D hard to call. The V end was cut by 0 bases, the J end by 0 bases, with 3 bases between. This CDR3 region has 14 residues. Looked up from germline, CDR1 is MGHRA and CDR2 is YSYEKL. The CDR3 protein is CASSQDGSNQPQHF. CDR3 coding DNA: TGCGCCAGCAGCCAAGACGGTAGCAATCAGCCCCAGCATTTT.

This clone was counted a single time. The DNA for the CDR3 is TGCGCCAGCAGCTTTGACCCCTCGGCAGAGACCCAGTACTTC. It specifies CASSFDPSAETQYF. This chain joins TRBV5-1 and TRBJ2-5; D is undetermined. The CDR3 has 14 residues. The germline V and J ends were trimmed by 2 bases and 4 bases, with 12 bases remaining between them. CDR1 SGHRS and CDR2 YFSETQ come from the germline V gene.

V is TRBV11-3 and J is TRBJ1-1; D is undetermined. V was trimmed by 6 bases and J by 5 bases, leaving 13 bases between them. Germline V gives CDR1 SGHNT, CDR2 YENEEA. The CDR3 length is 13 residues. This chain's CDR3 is CASSRELGTEAFF. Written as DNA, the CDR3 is TGTGCCAGCAGTAGAGAACTGGGGACTGAAGCTTTCTTT.

This CDR3 is CASRGDRGPSGYTF. The CDR3 DNA reads TGTGCCAGCAGAGGGGACAGGGGACCCAGCGGCTACACCTTC. V is TRBV27 and J is TRBJ1-2; 10 bases match TRBD1. The CDR3 runs 14 residues. Germline CDR1 MNHEY, CDR2 SMNVEV (reference sequence). Losses at the gene ends were 6 bases for V and 8 bases for J; bases not matched to a gene: 9.

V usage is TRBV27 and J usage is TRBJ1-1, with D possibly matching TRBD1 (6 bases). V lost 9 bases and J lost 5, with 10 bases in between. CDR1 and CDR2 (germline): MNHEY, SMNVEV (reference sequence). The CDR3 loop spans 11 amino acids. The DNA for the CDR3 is TGTGCCAGGATCGGACAGACTGAAGCTTTCTTT. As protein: CARIGQTEAFF.

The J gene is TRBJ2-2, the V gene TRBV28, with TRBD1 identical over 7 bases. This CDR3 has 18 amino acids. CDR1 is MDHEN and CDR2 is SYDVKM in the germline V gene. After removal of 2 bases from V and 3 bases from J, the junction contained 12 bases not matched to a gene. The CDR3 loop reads CASSLGRDRTGYTGELFF. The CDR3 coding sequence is TGTGCCAGCAGTTTAGGCCGGGATAGGACAGGCTACACCGGGGAGCTGTTTTTT. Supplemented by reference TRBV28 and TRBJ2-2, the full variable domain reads DVKVTQSSRYLVKRTGEKVFLECVQDMDHENMFWYRQDPGLGLRLIYFSYDVKMKEKGDIPEGYSVSREKKERFSLILESASTNQTSMYLCASSLGRDRTGYTGELFFGEGSRLTVL.